This T cell receptor beta chain was recovered during a study of cytomegalovirus exposure and HLA in healthy donors. Across the whole study: Around 85 million unique TCRs from HLA-typed donors were held in an early data release.

Study observations and caveats: With later analysis, a missense DCLRE1C variant became linked to TCR beta V- and J-gene trimming. Previously analyzed data showed that most TCR beta V segments were productive at a frequency of about 90% or about 30%.

CDR1 MNHEY and CDR2 SVGAGI come from the germline V gene. The length of the CDR3 is 15 residues. For this clone: Antigen specificity is unknown.

Primers included in the PCR were 60 Vbeta and 13 Jbeta primers. In the authors' workflow: In a later analysis, of around 85 million unique beta chains, 9 million to 11 million appeared in at least two donors. The data were produced by immunoSEQ multiplex PCR, yet TCRdb's version contains in-frame clones alone and is incomplete. V, J and clone size reflect that table, while D and trimming were determined from the DNA. The sample lists about 130,000 clones; 75% to 85% were seen once. The TCR sequence derives from a girl aged 2-15 years in good health and CMV-seronegative. The chain uses TRBV6-5 and TRBJ2-5; 11 bases agree with TRBD2. TRBJ2-7 explains the end of the DNA better; the J call may be wrong. The sequenced material came from PBMCs. The DNA of the CDR3 is TGTGCCAGTTGTCGTACTAGCGGGGGCCCCTACGAGCAGTACTTC. This encodes CASCRTSGGPYEQYF.